The 14 T cell receptor beta chains given below trace back to one sample, sequenced in a study of shared clonotypes between healthy human individuals. Some clones are missing from TCRdb's copy, which holds only in-frame ones; the method was immunoSEQ multiplex PCR. The sample lists about 530,000 clones, about 75% occurring once. Sequencing input: PBMCs. Every receptor here comes from a woman aged 35 to 49 in good health. Some clones in this sample may be carry-over from other donors' samples.

To note about this clone: The junction differs from germline at one of its ends, possibly a read error. The V and J genes are TRBV5-4 and TRBJ2-1; 11 nucleotides match TRBD2. Germline V CDR1 and CDR2: SGHNT, YYREEE (reference sequence). This CDR3 is built from 16 residues. DNA of the CDR3: TGCGCCAGCAGCCAAGGACTAGCGGGCTCCTACAATGAGCAGTTCTTC. Protein: CASSQGLAGSYNEQFF.

A few counts support this clone. The gene calls are TRBV27 and TRBJ1-1; no reliable D call. Germline CDR1 is MNHEY and CDR2 is SMNVEV (reference sequence). The CDR3 loop spans 14 amino acids. The V and J ends lost 6 bases and 2 bases respectively, with 13 bases between them. CDR3 DNA sequence: TGTGCCAGCAGACGAGGGCCGGCTAACACTGAAGCTTTCTTT. It is translated as CASRRGPANTEAFF.

A remark on this clone: Other nucleotide sequences from this sample produce the same CDR3. The chain couples TRBV5-1 to TRBJ2-7; 7 nucleotides line up with TRBD2. CDR1 SGHRS and CDR2 YFSETQ come from the germline V gene. J lost 4 bases, V lost 4 bases, and 8 bases had no gene match. The CDR3 length is 14 residues. CDR3 in amino acids: CASSPLTGGYEQYF. As DNA, the CDR3 is TGCGCCAGCAGCCCCCTCACGGGAGGATACGAGCAGTACTTC.

The DNA for the CDR3 is TGTGCCAGTAGTCCCCCTTTAGGGCGAGGTGGTGGGACCGGGGAGCTGTTTTTT. This codes for CASSPPLGRGGGTGELFF. This rearrangement joins TRBV19 to TRBJ2-2, with no clear D. Germline V gene lookup returns CDR1 LNHDA and CDR2 SQIVND (reference sequence). This CDR3 spans 18 amino acids. V dropped 5 bases and J dropped 5 bases, with 24 bases sitting between them.

This chain connects TRBV10-3 to TRBJ2-1, with TRBD2 matching over 7 bases. The CDR3 runs 11 residues. The germline CDR1 and CDR2 sequences are ENHRY and SYGVKD. Trimming cost V 10 bases and J 5 bases; bases outside gene matches: 2. The CDR3 here is CATRGDNEQFF. CDR3 DNA sequence: TGTGCCACCCGGGGGGACAATGAGCAGTTCTTC.

V gene TRBV28 combines with J gene TRBJ2-5, with 8 positions matching TRBD2. The CDR3 contains 13 residues. Per the germline V gene, CDR1 is MDHEN and CDR2 is SYDVKM. V gave up 7 bases and J gave up 4 bases; unmatched junction bases: 5. CDR3 loop: CASISSGRETQYF. For the CDR3, the DNA is TGTGCCAGCATCTCTAGCGGGCGAGAGACCCAGTACTTC. The whole variable domain, remainder taken from reference TRBV28 and TRBJ2-5, is DVKVTQSSRYLVKRTGEKVFLECVQDMDHENMFWYRQDPGLGLRLIYFSYDVKMKEKGDIPEGYSVSREKKERFSLILESASTNQTSMYLCASISSGRETQYFGPGTRLLVL.

The rearrangement links TRBV2 to TRBJ1-2, with 10 bases aligning to TRBD1. Germline values: CDR1 SNHLY, CDR2 FYNNEI. The CDR3 has 13 amino acids. V was clipped by 6 bases and J by 8 bases; unmatched bases: 6. CDR3 sequence reads: CASSVGTGAGYTF. The CDR3 DNA is TGTGCCAGCAGCGTCGGGACAGGGGCAGGCTACACCTTC. The variable domain in full, completed from reference TRBV2 and TRBJ1-2, reads EPEVTQTPSHQVTQMGQEVILRCVPISNHLYFYWYRQILGQKVEFLVSFYNNEISEKSEIFDDQFSVERPDGSNFTLKIRSTKLEDSAMYFCASSVGTGAGYTFGSGTRLTVV.

The gene calls are TRBV18 and TRBJ2-3, with 8 bases fitting TRBD1. Germline values: CDR1 KGHSH, CDR2 LQKENI. V shed 0 bases and J 4 bases; nucleotides not matched to a gene: 15. There are 19 residues in the CDR3. CDR3 bases: TGTGCCAGCTCACCACCGGGTTCCAGGGGGCTTCATATTCCAGATACGCAGTATTTT. Translated, it gives CASSPPGSRGLHIPDTQYF. The full variable domain, completed using reference TRBV18 and TRBJ2-3, is NAGVMQNPRHLVRRRGQEARLRCSPMKGHSHVYWYRQLPEEGLKFMVYLQKENIIDESGMPKERFSAEFPKEGPSILRIQQVVRGDSAAYFCASSPPGSRGLHIPDTQYFGPGTRLTVL.

The CDR3 sequence is CASSWTGGATGELFF. In nucleotides, the CDR3 is TGTGCCAGCAGCTGGACAGGGGGCGCGACCGGGGAGCTGTTTTTT. V gene TRBV7-3 combines with J gene TRBJ2-2; 11 bases match TRBD1. Trimming at V came to 4 bases and at J to 5 bases, leaving 3 bases not matched to a gene. The germline V gene has CDR1 SGHTA and CDR2 FQGTGA. The CDR3 runs to 15 residues. Complete variable domain (other parts from reference TRBV7-3 and TRBJ2-2): GAGVSQTPSNKVTEKGKYVELRCDPISGHTALYWYRQSLGQGPEFLIYFQGTGAADDSGLPNDRFFAVRPEGSVSTLKIQRTERGDSAVYLCASSWTGGATGELFFGEGSRLTVL.

The chain links TRBV6-6 to TRBJ1-5, with TRBD1 matching over 8 bases. Germline CDR1 reads MNHNY; CDR2 reads SVGAGI (reference sequence). CDR3 length: 16 amino acids. With V trimmed by 5 bases and J by 5 bases, 11 bases remained unmatched. The chain's CDR3 is CASSTGTGLVYQPQHF. As DNA, the CDR3 is TGTGCCAGCAGTACCGGGACAGGCCTGGTCTATCAGCCCCAGCATTTT.

The V gene is TRBV5-1, the J gene TRBJ2-1, with 12 bases fitting TRBD2. Trimming took 0 bases from V and 6 from J; bases not matched to a gene: 1. The germline V gene has CDR1 SGHRS and CDR2 YFSETQ. This CDR3 comprises 15 residues. Here the CDR3 reads CASSLATSGSNEQFF. CDR3 nucleotides: TGCGCCAGCAGCTTGGCGACTAGCGGGAGCAATGAGCAGTTCTTC.

In its sample, this clone was seen once. The J gene is TRBJ2-2, the V gene TRBV28, with D possibly TRBD1 on 5 matching bases. CDR3 size: 14 residues. With 3 bases removed from V and 4 bases from J, the gap between germline ends came to 9 bases. Germline values: CDR1 MDHEN, CDR2 SYDVKM. DNA of the CDR3: TGTGCCAGCAGTTTCAGGGCGGCCACCGGGGAGCTGTTTTTT. It codes for CASSFRAATGELFF.

The chain couples TRBV18 to TRBJ1-5; the D gene is possibly TRBD1 (5 bases). Germline CDR1 is KGHSH and CDR2 is LQKENI. Deletions cut 5 bases from V and 1 base from J, with 18 bases between. The CDR3 spans 17 residues. DNA for the CDR3: TGTGCCAGCTCATCAGAGACAGCCGCAGGGAGCAATCAGCCCCAGCATTTT. It translates to CASSSETAAGSNQPQHF.

The chain uses TRBV7-2 and TRBJ1-5; the D is unclear. Germline CDR1 reads SGHTA; CDR2 reads FQGNSA. This CDR3 contains 16 residues. The V gene lost 4 bases and the J gene lost 0 bases, with 13 bases spanning the gap. CDR3 in amino acids: CASSSQSYYSNQPQHF. The CDR3 DNA is TGTGCCAGCAGCTCTCAAAGCTACTATAGCAATCAGCCCCAGCATTTT.